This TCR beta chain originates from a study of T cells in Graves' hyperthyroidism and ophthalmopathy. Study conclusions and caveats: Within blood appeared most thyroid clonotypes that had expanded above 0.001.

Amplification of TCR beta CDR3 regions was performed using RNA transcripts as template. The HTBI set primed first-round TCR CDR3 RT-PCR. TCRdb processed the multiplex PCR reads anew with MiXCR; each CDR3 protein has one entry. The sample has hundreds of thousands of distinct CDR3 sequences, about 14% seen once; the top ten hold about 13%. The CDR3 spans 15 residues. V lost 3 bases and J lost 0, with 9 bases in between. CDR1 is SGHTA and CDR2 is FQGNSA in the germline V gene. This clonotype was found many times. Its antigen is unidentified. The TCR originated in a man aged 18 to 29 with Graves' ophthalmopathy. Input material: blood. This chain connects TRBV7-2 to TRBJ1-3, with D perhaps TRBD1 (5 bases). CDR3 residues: CASSLTAISGNTIYF. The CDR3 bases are TGTGCCAGCAGCTTGACAGCCATCTCTGGAAACACCATATATTTT.